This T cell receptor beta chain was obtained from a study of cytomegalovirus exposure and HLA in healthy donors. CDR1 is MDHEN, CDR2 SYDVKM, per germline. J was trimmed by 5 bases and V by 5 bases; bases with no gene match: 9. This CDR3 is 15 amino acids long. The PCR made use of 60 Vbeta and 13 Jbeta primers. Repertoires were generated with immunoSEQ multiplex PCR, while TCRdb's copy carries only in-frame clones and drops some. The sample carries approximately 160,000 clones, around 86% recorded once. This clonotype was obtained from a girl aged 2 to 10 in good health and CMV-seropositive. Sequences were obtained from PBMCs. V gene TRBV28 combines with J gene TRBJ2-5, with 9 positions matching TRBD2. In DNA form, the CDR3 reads TGTGCCAGCAGTCTTTTTACTAGCGGGCGGGAGACCCAGTACTTC. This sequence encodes CASSLFTSGRETQYF. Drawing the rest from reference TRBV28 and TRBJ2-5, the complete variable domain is DVKVTQSSRYLVKRTGEKVFLECVQDMDHENMFWYRQDPGLGLRLIYFSYDVKMKEKGDIPEGYSVSREKKERFSLILESASTNQTSMYLCASSLFTSGRETQYFGPGTRLLVL.